This TCR beta chain was recovered during a study of Graves' ophthalmopathy and Graves' hyperthyroidism (dated by TCRdb to between 2018 and 2020). Looking at the study overall: Peripheral blood was collected before any treatment was given, at the time of initial diagnosis. The study used TCR beta repertoire signatures to distinguish Graves' ophthalmopathy from Graves' hyperthyroidism and to predict progression to ophthalmopathy. In total, around 140 blood samples were TCR-sequenced: around 42 ophthalmopathy, some 80 hyperthyroidism and about 17 hyperthyroidism-to-ophthalmopathy patients. To explore V-J signatures distinguishing ophthalmopathy from hyperthyroidism, a discovery set of some 100 patients (43 ophthalmopathy, some 55 stable hyperthyroidism) was enrolled. An independent validation cohort comprised about 20 hyperthyroidism patients and over 15 patients who later progressed from hyperthyroidism to ophthalmopathy. In over 5 hyperthyroidism patients, the T-cell repertoire of thyroid tissue was compared with the T-cell repertoire of blood. After sampling, hyperthyroidism patients received methimazole starting at 30 mg daily, and ophthalmopathy patients received high-dose intravenous methylprednisolone.

For repertoire sequencing, the TCR beta CDR3 regions were amplified from RNA transcripts. The first round was an RT-PCR using HTBI primers with the Qiagen OneStep RT-PCR kit, and this first round was followed by a second-round multiplex PCR, then size selection and purification. Sequencing of the libraries was carried out on an Illumina HiSeq2000 in paired-end mode with 100 bp reads. In the original analysis: SOAPnuke was used to process the reads, throwing out any read that had adapters, had uncalled bases, had a mean Phred below 15, or lacked an exact constant-primer or identifier match. High-quality paired reads were merged with COPE v1.2.5. Clonotypes were defined as unique nucleotide sequences and were aligned to IMGT TRB V, D and J references using MiTCR v1.1. The analysis was limited to V-J combinations with a frequency above 0.0001, which together covered 99.2% of the repertoires. For each V-J combination, a TCR clonal expansion and chaos score was defined as the ratio of F50 clonal expansion to chaos observed in the TCRdist matrix. Features were reduced by Welch's t-statistics and random forest to roughly 14 V-J combinations, which fed a naive Bayes classifier. The similarity between thyroid and blood repertoires was quantified using the Morisita-Horn index. The public reads were reprocessed in TCRdb via fastp at Q25 and MiXCR, keeping in-frame beta chains. Every distinct CDR3 protein forms one entry, paired with its most common genes and DNA. The V and J calls come from TCRdb's annotation, not from the publication. This sample holds fewer than 350,000 distinct CDR3 sequences; around a sixth were observed only once. Around 12% of the sample belongs to the ten largest clones.

On the study overall, not on this receptor specifically: Most of the expanded thyroid clonotypes with a frequency above 0.001 were also detected in blood, and it was suggested that the thyroid immune response may be reflected by blood repertoires. In validation, the model predicted ophthalmopathy progression with more than 55% sensitivity and 72.22% specificity; roughly eleven predicted patients were CT-confirmed with GO in a median of approximately six months. The 13-signature model separated ophthalmopathy from stable hyperthyroidism with approximately 90% sensitivity and about 84% specificity in cross-validation, and 80%/75% in the test set. No statistical method was used to predetermine the sample size, and group allocation was not hidden from the investigators.

Ophthalmopathy patients were characterized by moderately to severely active disease, a Clinical Activity Score of at least 3, a NOSPECS grade of at least 4, and a disease duration under 3 months. Anyone with other autoimmune diseases, uncontrolled infections, pregnancy or lactation was excluded from the study. Diagnosis relied on clinical symptoms, serum thyroxine, TRAb, thyroid ultrasound and orbital computed tomography. Ficoll-Paque density gradient centrifugation was used to isolate PBMCs from approximately 11 ml of fresh peripheral blood. Trizol reagent was used to extract the total RNA, and its quality was then checked on an Agilent 2100 Bioanalyzer. This clonotype has a handful of counts. This receptor's antigen is unknown. This may come from a read error, since a much larger clone is one base off. The source material was peripheral blood. The sequence was obtained from an adult man with Graves' ophthalmopathy.

The CDR3 amino acid sequence is: CSARDAGAYEQYF. The nucleotides are TGCAGTGCTAGAGATGCGGGGGCCTACGAGCAGTACTTC. Rearrangement joined TRBV20-1 to TRBJ2-7; 7 bases in between match TRBD2. The germline V gene (reference sequence) supplies CDR1 DFQATT and CDR2 SNEGSKA. V ends up 0 bases short and J 2 bases short, with an unmatched junction base count of 1. The CDR3 numbers 13 residues from cysteine through phenylalanine. The kept DNA is CDR3 alone, 39 bases in frame from the first base.